The clone carrying this T cell receptor beta chain was recorded a few times. Using a J-beta primer mix together with a sample-barcoded 5' primer, a second PCR was run for roughly 7 to 12 cycles. Per-sample output comprised a minimum of 3 million paired-end reads containing CDR3. One entry per CDR3 protein, called by TCRdb with MiXCR from the 5' RACE reads. The sample lists over a million distinct CDR3 sequences, around 40% occurring once. V was pared by 4 bases and J by 5 bases, with 7 bases of the junction left unmatched. This CDR3 is 16 amino acids long. The germline CDR1 and CDR2 sequences are LGHDT and YNNKEL (reference sequence). The sample comes from a study of blood T cells in healthy people across ages.

The sample was blood. The chain links TRBV3-1 to TRBJ2-1, with 11 positions matching TRBD2. The sequence was collected from a woman aged 18 to 35 in good health. This CDR3 reads CASSLLAGGHHNEQFF. The CDR3 DNA reads TGTGCCAGCAGCCTCTTAGCGGGGGGGCACCACAATGAGCAGTTCTTC.